The source of this T cell receptor beta chain is a study of tumor-infiltrating lymphocytes in localized non-small cell lung cancer. The study, taken as a whole, reports: No T-cell fraction difference was seen between IM1 and IM2 tumors. Different pieces of the same tissue were used for each assay. TCR sequencing covered a subset of patients with enough tissue.

The CDR3 loop spans 18 amino acids. As for this clone: The antigen remains unidentified.

The assay was immunoSEQ multiplex PCR, and TCRdb's table has in-frame clones only and misses some. This repertoire shows 25,000 or so clones, 55% to 75% found once; its top ten account for about 14%. Sequenced: lung tumor tissue. The chain combines TRBV1 with TRBJ2-2; the table's D gene call, TRBD2, was not cross checked with the DNA. TRBV1 is a pseudogene segment. This TCR derives from a human donor with non-small cell lung cancer. CDR3 region: CTSSQLGLAGVRTGELFF. CDR3 nucleotide sequence: TGCACCAGCAGCCAATTGGGACTAGCGGGAGTGAGGACCGGGGAGCTGTTTTTT.